The 11 T cell receptor beta chains presented below share a single source sample, sequenced in a study of cytomegalovirus exposure and HLA in healthy donors. In the PCR, 60 Vbeta and 13 Jbeta primers were used. Clones were read by immunoSEQ multiplex PCR, and TCRdb kept only the in-frame ones, dropping some. Among approximately 72,000 clones, approximately 82% were seen once, and the ten largest hold 1.9%. The sample taken for sequencing was PBMCs. The receptors were sampled from a man aged 18 to 29 in good health and CMV-seronegative.

This chain links TRBV28 with TRBJ2-1, with TRBD2 identical over 12 bases. Germline V gene lookup returns CDR1 MDHEN and CDR2 SYDVKM. The CDR3 is made up of 15 amino acids. V trimming: 6 bases; J trimming: 5 bases; junction bases outside the gene matches: 5. CDR3: CASRILAGGNNEQFF. The CDR3 nucleotides read TGTGCCAGCAGGATACTAGCGGGAGGTAACAATGAGCAGTTCTTC.

The gene calls are TRBV6-6 and TRBJ1-2, with a tentative D call TRBD1 (6 bases). The V end lost 4 bases, the J end lost 5 bases, and 11 bases lay between the germline ends. The CDR3 contains 13 residues. The germline gives CDR1 MNHNY, CDR2 SVGAGI (reference sequence). The CDR3 protein is CASSSAGVYGYTF. Written as DNA, the CDR3 is TGTGCCAGCAGTTCGGCAGGGGTTTATGGCTACACCTTC.

The chain combines TRBV4-3 with TRBJ2-7; tentatively, D is TRBD2 (5 bases). Looked up from germline, CDR1 is LGHNA and CDR2 is YSLEER. The ends were cut back, 3 bases at V and 1 base at J, with 16 bases in the middle. This CDR3 is 16 amino acids long. This CDR3 is CASSQRLLGESYEQYF. In DNA form, the CDR3 reads TGCGCCAGCAGCCAGCGACTCCTCGGGGAATCCTACGAGCAGTACTTC.

The chain recombines TRBV5-5 with TRBJ2-7, with D possibly matching TRBD1 (6 bases). Trimming cost V 0 bases and J 2 bases, with 15 bases left between them. CDR3 size: 16 residues. The germline V gene has CDR1 SGHKS and CDR2 YYEKEE (reference sequence). CDR3 DNA: TGTGCCAGCAGCTTGGGTCCCAGGACAGCCGCCTACGAGCAGTACTTC. It translates to CASSLGPRTAAYEQYF. Full variable domain (outside the CDR3, taken from reference TRBV5-5 and TRBJ2-7): DAGVTQSPTHLIKTRGQQVTLRCSPISGHKSVSWYQQVLGQGPQFIFQYYEKEERGRGNFPDRFSARQFPNYSSELNVNALLLGDSALYLCASSLGPRTAAYEQYFGPGTRLTVT.

This clone was counted once. The V gene is TRBV11-2, the J gene TRBJ2-2; D remains ambiguous. Germline CDR1 and CDR2: SGHAT and FQNNGV. CDR3 length: 13 amino acids. The V end lost 0 bases, the J end lost 6 bases, and 5 bases lay between the germline ends. CDR3 protein: CASSLDRAGELFF. In DNA, the CDR3 is TGTGCCAGCAGCTTAGACCGGGCCGGGGAGCTGTTTTTT.

The table lists this clone with a few counts. The chain joins TRBV7-2 to TRBJ2-7; 8 bases are a match to TRBD2. The CDR3 consists of 14 residues. Germline V lookup: CDR1 SGHTA, CDR2 FQGNSA. With 3 bases clipped from V and 2 bases from J, the junction kept 3 bases outside the gene matches. In nucleotides, the CDR3 is TGTGCCAGCAGCTTGGATAGCGGGACCTACGAGCAGTACTTC. This translates into CASSLDSGTYEQYF.

The chain is built from TRBV4-3 and TRBJ2-5, with no clear D. The last part of the DNA fits TRBJ2-7 better; the J call may be wrong. The CDR3 runs to 14 residues. Germline assignment: CDR1 LGHNA and CDR2 YSLEER. The CDR3 DNA follows: TGCGCCAGCAGCCAGCAGATCGAGGTTCACGAGCAGTACTTC. Translation gives CASSQQIEVHEQYF.

This clone was seen a handful of times. The genes are TRBV14 and TRBJ2-1; D call uncertain. The CDR3 loop spans 13 amino acids. CDR1 and CDR2 from the germline V gene are SGHDN and FVKESK. Trimming pared 3 bases from V and 8 bases from J, leaving 11 bases between. The CDR3, as DNA: TGTGCCAGCAGCCAGCGGATCGAGGATGAGCAGTTCTTC. Amino acid sequence: CASSQRIEDEQFF.

The chain employs TRBV18 and TRBJ2-2; the match to TRBD2 covers 7 bases. Trimming removed 3 bases from V and 0 bases from J; junction bases left unmatched: 4. Germline lookup yields CDR1 KGHSH and CDR2 LQKENI. There are 16 residues in the CDR3. CDR3 protein: CASSPKTSTNTGELFF. As DNA, the CDR3 is TGTGCCAGCTCACCTAAGACTAGCACGAACACCGGGGAGCTGTTTTTT.

The chain couples TRBV29-1 to TRBJ1-4, with D unresolved. The CDR3 is made up of 13 amino acids. V dropped 4 bases and J dropped 0 bases, with 6 bases sitting between them. Looked up from germline, CDR1 is SQVTM and CDR2 is ANQGSEA. CDR3 nucleotides: TGCAGCGTTGTAATTCCAACTAATGAAAAACTGTTTTTT. Translating it yields CSVVIPTNEKLFF.

The CDR3 nucleotides read TGTGCCAGCAGTTACGGGGCAGACAGCTCCTACGAGCAGTACTTC. It encodes CASSYGADSSYEQYF. The chain joins TRBV6-5 to TRBJ2-7; a weak D match, TRBD1 (5 bases). CDR3 size: 15 residues. The germline V gene has CDR1 MNHEY and CDR2 SVGAGI. V was trimmed by 2 bases and J by 0 bases, leaving 11 bases between them.